This T cell receptor beta chain was identified during a study of T cell responses to AZD1222 COVID-19 vaccine. The overall study: Timing groups of about 4 and about 12 weeks for second doses were pooled.

CDR1 and CDR2 from the germline V gene are MDHEN and SYDVKM. This CDR3 has 10 residues. V shed 3 bases and J shed 8 bases, with 2 bases lying between them. Notes on the study in general: Among vaccine-associated CD4 TCRs, coverage spanned spike, with dominance at 160-218 and 743-854. Unmutated variant regions are reportedly targeted by nearly half of spike-specific TCRs. Donors were chiefly white British, with a greater number of females, and clonal diversity was perhaps underestimated.

As regards this clone: Its cognate antigen is unknown.

Some clones are missing from TCRdb's copy, which holds only in-frame ones; the method was immunoSEQ multiplex PCR. The repertoire holds some 130,000 clones, approximately 91% seen once, with approximately 1.6% in the top ten. This TCR derives from an adult in good health. The sequencing here drew on peripheral blood, taken on day 0 of AZD1222 vaccination. The chain links TRBV28 to TRBJ1-5; D not certain. As DNA, the CDR3 is TGTGCCAGCAGTTTGGAGCCCCAGCATTTT. It encodes CASSLEPQHF.